This TCR beta chain is from a study of blood T cell repertoires in COVID-19. Study overall: Sites in the United States, Italy and Spain provided acute and convalescent COVID-19 samples. PBMCs, B-cell-depleted T cells, or T cells provided the cDNA or gDNA that made up the material.

Grouping used clinical history reported by participants in a survey and questionnaire. Germline V lookup: CDR1 MGHRA, CDR2 YSYEKL. Unmatched junction bases numbered 4, after V lost 3 bases and J lost 5 bases. The CDR3 loop spans 15 amino acids. Authors' processing steps: Counts of nucleated cells, estimated from reference gene primer amplification, were obtained. Here immunoSEQ multiplex PCR was the method, and the copy in TCRdb shows in-frame clones only, minus some. V and J calls and clone size follow that table, whereas D and trimming were derived from the DNA. This table has about 200,000 clones, about 76% appearing once.

The clonotype was recovered from a woman aged 50 to 60 with acute COVID-19. V usage is TRBV4-1 and J usage is TRBJ1-6; 7 bases line up with TRBD1. Sequences were obtained from PBMCs or T cells enriched from blood (not recorded which). This chain's CDR3 is CASSQPDRDNSPLHF. Here the CDR3 DNA reads TGCGCCAGCAGCCAGCCAGACAGGGATAATTCACCCCTCCACTTT.